The next 30 T cell receptor beta chains were all read from a single sample in a study of T cell responses to AZD1222 COVID-19 vaccine (dated by TCRdb to the early 2020s). Libraries were made using the immunoSEQ multiplex PCR assay. In TCRdb, the immuneACCESS table is reduced to in-frame sequences with V and J assigned. These tables do not hold every clone; where another copy was compared, an unresolved V gene accounts for under half, and the others remain unexplained. This sample comprises about 59,000 clones, 89% of them detected only once. 5% to 6.5% of the sample comes from the top ten. The sample's time point label, decoded: about 28 days (+/-7) after the second vaccine dose. The sample consisted of peripheral blood, taken 28 days after the second AZD1222 dose. The receptors were sampled from an adult who received the AZD1222 COVID-19 vaccine.

V and J are TRBV2 and TRBJ2-2; perhaps TRBD2 as D (5 bases). Trimming left V 7 bases short and J 1 base short, with 10 bases between. This CDR3 spans 14 amino acids. CDR1 SNHLY and CDR2 FYNNEI come from the germline V gene. CDR3 nucleotides: TGTGCCAGCACGAGGGTTAGGAACACCGGGGAGCTGTTTTTT. Its protein is CASTRVRNTGELFF.

The J gene is TRBJ1-5, the V gene TRBV6-5, with 8 positions matching TRBD1. V lost 6 bases and J lost 1; bases outside the gene matches: 5. The CDR3 is 15 residues long. Germline CDR1 and CDR2: MNHEY and SVGAGI. The chain's CDR3 is CASRSGGGSNQPQHF. As DNA, the CDR3 is TGTGCCAGCAGATCAGGGGGCGGGAGCAATCAGCCCCAGCATTTT.

The chain recombines TRBV7-9 with TRBJ2-1; no reliable D call. The CDR3 extends over 14 amino acids. The germline V and J ends were trimmed by 1 base and 5 bases, with 9 bases remaining between them. The V gene's germline CDR1 is SEHNR and CDR2 FQNEAQ (reference sequence). The CDR3 DNA sequence: TGTGCCAGCAGCTTAGTGAGTACCCACAATGAGCAGTTCTTC. Residues: CASSLVSTHNEQFF. The full variable domain, with the rest looked up from reference TRBV7-9 and TRBJ2-1, is DTGVSQNPRHKITKRGQNVTFRCDPISEHNRLYWYRQTLGQGPEFLTYFQNEAQLEKSRLLSDRFSAERPKGSFSTLEIQRTEQGDSAMYLCASSLVSTHNEQFFGPGTRLTVL.

The chain couples TRBV18 to TRBJ2-2; 11 bases match TRBD2. With V trimmed by 3 bases and J by 7 bases, 1 base remained unmatched. Per the germline V gene, CDR1 is KGHSH and CDR2 is LQKENI. This CDR3 has 14 amino acids. DNA of the CDR3: TGTGCCAGCTCACCGGGGACTAGCGGCGGGGAGCTGTTTTTT. Amino acids: CASSPGTSGGELFF.

J is TRBJ1-2 and V is TRBV29-1, with TRBD1 matching over 10 bases. V lost 4 bases to trimming and J lost 4 bases; unmatched junction nucleotides: 3. The CDR3 extends over 13 amino acids. Germline CDR1 reads SQVTM; CDR2 reads ANQGSEA. The CDR3 DNA reads TGCAGCGTTGGGGGACAGGGGATCTATGGCTACACCTTC. This encodes CSVGGQGIYGYTF.

The chain uses TRBV4-2 and TRBJ1-1, with a possible D match to TRBD1 (5 bases). This CDR3 region has 15 residues. Germline assignment: CDR1 LGHNA and CDR2 YNFKEQ. The germline V and J ends were trimmed by 4 bases and 5 bases, with 17 bases remaining between them. Written as DNA, the CDR3 is TGTGCCAGCAGCCCCCGCCGGGGCAGTGAAACTGAAGCTTTCTTT. It specifies CASSPRRGSETEAFF.

V gene TRBV5-1 combines with J gene TRBJ2-7; no reliable D call. Germline CDR1 SGHRS, CDR2 YFSETQ. Trimming removed 2 bases at V and 4 bases at J, with 16 bases between. The CDR3 covers 15 residues. The CDR3 region is CASSLEVTSRYEQYF. CDR3 coding DNA: TGCGCCAGCAGCTTAGAGGTAACGAGCCGGTACGAGCAGTACTTC.

The chain joins TRBV7-3 to TRBJ2-1; 12 nucleotides agree with TRBD2. This CDR3 comprises 16 residues. Unmatched junction bases numbered 5, after V lost 3 bases and J lost 5 bases. Germline V gives CDR1 SGHTA, CDR2 FQGTGA. The CDR3 DNA is TGTGCCAGCAGCTTGCTAGCGGGGGGGAATCACAATGAGCAGTTCTTC. This gives the protein CASSLLAGGNHNEQFF.

This clone has just one count. V and J are TRBV2 and TRBJ1-1, with D uncertain. CDR3 length: 12 residues. CDR1 is SNHLY and CDR2 is FYNNEI in the germline V gene. Trimming cost V 5 bases and J 6 bases, with 10 bases left between them. The CDR3 region has the DNA TGTGCCAGCAGTCCCAATTCCGCTGAAGCTTTCTTT. Translating gives CASSPNSAEAFF.

This chain uses TRBV30 with TRBJ1-1; D unclear. Germline V gene sequence: CDR1 GTSNPN, CDR2 SVGIG (reference sequence). The CDR3 spans 13 residues. V was trimmed by 5 bases and J by 1 base, leaving 11 bases between them. This chain's CDR3 is CAWGRQGNTEAFF. In DNA form, the CDR3 reads TGTGCCTGGGGACGGCAAGGGAACACTGAAGCTTTCTTT.

The V and J genes are TRBV15 and TRBJ2-7; 7 bases are shared with TRBD1. V was clipped by 1 base and J by 5 bases; unmatched bases: 5. Germline-derived CDR1 and CDR2 are LNHNV and YYDKDF (reference sequence). The CDR3 contains 14 residues. CDR3 in amino acids: CATSRGDSSNEQYF. CDR3 bases: TGTGCCACCAGCAGAGGGGACAGTTCGAACGAGCAGTACTTC. The variable domain in full, with the rest retrieved from reference TRBV15 and TRBJ2-7, is DAMVIQNPRYQVTQFGKPVTLSCSQTLNHNVMYWYQQKSSQAPKLLFHYYDKDFNNEADTPDNFQSRRPNTSFCFLDIRSPGLGDTAMYLCATSRGDSSNEQYFGPGTRLTVT.

The chain recombines TRBV6-5 with TRBJ2-7; TRBD2 is a possible D gene (6 bases). Germline V CDR1 and CDR2: MNHEY, SVGAGI. V was clipped by 0 bases and J by 2 bases, with 11 bases between them. The CDR3 runs 15 residues. The CDR3 loop is CASSYSLAPTYEQYF. The DNA of the CDR3 is TGTGCCAGCAGTTACTCCCTAGCGCCTACCTACGAGCAGTACTTC.

The V gene is TRBV7-3, the J gene TRBJ2-2; a weak D match, TRBD1 (5 bases). V was cut by 2 bases and J by 2 bases, with 6 bases left in between. CDR1 and CDR2 (germline): SGHTA, FQGTGA. The CDR3 sequence is 14 residues long. The CDR3 sequence: CASSLQGNTGELFF. In DNA, the CDR3 is TGTGCCAGCAGCTTACAGGGTAACACCGGGGAGCTGTTTTTT.

The chain is built from TRBV27 and TRBJ1-3, with TRBD1 as a possible D gene (6 bases). Per germline, CDR1 MNHEY and CDR2 SMNVEV (reference sequence). V was shortened by 11 bases and J by 3 bases, with 17 bases between the two germline ends. CDR3 size: 14 residues. This CDR3 reads CAGRGQPSGNTIYF. DNA of the CDR3: TGTGCCGGGCGGGGACAACCGAGTGGAAACACCATATATTTT.

The gene calls are TRBV19 and TRBJ2-2; 8 nucleotides agree with TRBD1. The CDR3 length is 16 residues. J gave up 5 bases and V 7 bases, and 12 bases lay outside the gene matches. In germline, CDR1 is LNHDA, CDR2 SQIVND (reference sequence). CDR3 nucleotides: TGTGCCAGTACCCACTCAGGGGACAGGAGGACCGGGGAGCTGTTTTTT. Translating it yields CASTHSGDRRTGELFF.

The chain is built from TRBV15 and TRBJ2-1, with TRBD1 as a possible D gene (6 bases). The V and J ends lost 1 base and 2 bases respectively, with 9 bases between them. The CDR3 has 15 residues. CDR1 is LNHNV and CDR2 is YYDKDF in the germline V gene (reference sequence). The CDR3 spells CATSRGTEAYNEQFF. The CDR3 coding sequence is TGTGCCACCAGCAGAGGGACAGAAGCCTACAATGAGCAGTTCTTC.

This rearrangement joins TRBV19 to TRBJ1-5; D not resolved. In germline, CDR1 is LNHDA, CDR2 SQIVND (reference sequence). V dropped 3 bases and J dropped 0 bases, with 9 bases sitting between them. CDR3 length equals 15 residues. CDR3 sequence (DNA): TGTGCCAGTAGTATGGCGGTCACTAGCAATCAGCCCCAGCATTTT. As protein: CASSMAVTSNQPQHF. The full variable domain, in which reference TRBV19 and TRBJ1-5 provide the parts outside the CDR3, is DGGITQSPKYLFRKEGQNVTLSCEQNLNHDAMYWYRQDPGQGLRLIYYSQIVNDFQKGDIAEGYSVSREKKESFPLTVTSAQKNPTAFYLCASSMAVTSNQPQHFGDGTRLSIL.

The genes are TRBV28 and TRBJ1-2; no reliable D call. CDR1 is MDHEN and CDR2 is SYDVKM in the germline V gene. Between the trimmed V and J ends, which lost 5 bases and 5 bases, there was a span of 12 bases. The CDR3 totals 13 residues. In DNA, the CDR3 is TGTGCCAGCAGTATCAACGACATATATGGCTACACCTTC. Translated: CASSINDIYGYTF.

The chain combines TRBV2 with TRBJ1-6; maybe TRBD1 (6 bases). The CDR3 is 14 residues long. The V end lost 2 bases, the J end lost 7 bases, and 9 bases lay between the germline ends. Germline V lookup: CDR1 SNHLY, CDR2 FYNNEI. The CDR3, as DNA: TGTGCCAGCAGTGAATGGACAGTAAATTCACCCCTCCACTTT. This codes for CASSEWTVNSPLHF.

This clone was picked up a small number of times. This chain connects TRBV5-1 to TRBJ2-1; D remains unclear. Germline CDR1 reads SGHRS; CDR2 reads YFSETQ. The V end lost 0 bases, the J end lost 5 bases, and 6 bases lay between the germline ends. This CDR3 is 13 amino acids long. The CDR3 loop is CASSLDRNNEQFF. DNA of the CDR3: TGCGCCAGCAGCTTGGACAGAAACAATGAGCAGTTCTTC.

DNA of the CDR3: TGTGCCAGCACCACGGGACAGGATAATTCACCCCTCCACTTT. As protein: CASTTGQDNSPLHF. The J gene is TRBJ1-6, the V gene TRBV7-9; 8 bases map to TRBD1. Germline values: CDR1 SEHNR, CDR2 FQNEAQ (reference sequence). The CDR3 consists of 14 residues. The V gene end was trimmed by 7 bases and the J gene end by 5 bases; junction bases not matched to a gene: 4.

The chain's CDR3 is CASTPRRAKNEQFF. DNA of the CDR3: TGTGCCAGTACCCCTCGGCGGGCTAAGAATGAGCAGTTCTTC. The genes are TRBV19 and TRBJ2-1; a weak D match, TRBD2 (5 bases). CDR3 length: 14 amino acids. The V end lost 7 bases, the J end lost 7 bases, and 17 bases lay between the germline ends. Germline CDR1 and CDR2: LNHDA and SQIVND (reference sequence).

The chain employs TRBV19 and TRBJ2-3; 10 bases fit TRBD2. Per the germline V gene, CDR1 is LNHDA and CDR2 is SQIVND (reference sequence). Losses at the gene ends were 2 bases for V and 2 bases for J; bases not matched to a gene: 13. This CDR3 region has 19 residues. Here the CDR3 DNA reads TGTGCCAGTAGTATAAGGGCTAGCGGGGGCTCATTCAACACAGATACGCAGTATTTT. This encodes CASSIRASGGSFNTDTQYF.

This clone has just a few counts. One end of the junction varies from germline; a read error may be responsible. The chain employs TRBV28 and TRBJ2-7; D gene unclear. The V gene's germline CDR1 is MDHEN and CDR2 SYDVKM. The CDR3 extends over 13 amino acids. This chain's CDR3 is CASSLSAFYERYF. In nucleotides, the CDR3 is TGTGCCAGCAGTTTATCCGCATTCTACGAGCGGTACTTC.

J is TRBJ2-6 and V is TRBV11-2; D gene ambiguous. The V gene's germline CDR1 is SGHAT and CDR2 FQNNGV. CDR3 size: 19 residues. Trimming cost V 1 base and J 0 bases, with 16 bases left between them. CDR3 nucleotide sequence: TGTGCCAGCAGCTTAGTTGCTCGCAGCCGCCTCTCTGGGGCCAACGTCCTGACTTTC. Amino acids: CASSLVARSRLSGANVLTF.

The V and J genes are TRBV9 and TRBJ2-1; 8 bases align to TRBD1. Germline V CDR1 and CDR2: SGDLS, YYNGEE. Germline trimming cut 0 bases from V and 1 base from J; bases unmatched to any gene: 0. The CDR3 has 15 residues. The CDR3 region is CASSVGQGSYNEQFF. CDR3 sequence (DNA): TGTGCCAGCAGCGTAGGACAGGGGTCCTACAATGAGCAGTTCTTC. The whole variable domain, remainder taken from reference TRBV9 and TRBJ2-1, is DSGVTQTPKHLITATGQRVTLRCSPRSGDLSVYWYQQSLDQGLQFLIQYYNGEERAKGNILERFSAQQFPDLHSELNLSSLELGDSALYFCASSVGQGSYNEQFFGPGTRLTVL.

V is TRBV5-3 and J is TRBJ2-3; the D call may be TRBD1 or TRBD2 (7 bases each). TRBV5-3 is given ORF status, its function remaining uncertain. The CDR3 has 18 amino acids. Deletions cut 3 bases from V and 4 bases from J, with 24 bases between. The chain's CDR3 is CARSSWGRNRGGADTQYF. The DNA of the CDR3 is TGTGCCAGAAGCTCTTGGGGGCGAAACAGGGGAGGGGCAGATACGCAGTATTTT.

This chain uses TRBV7-9 with TRBJ2-7; D is uncertain. The CDR3 length is 13 residues. Per germline, CDR1 SEHNR and CDR2 FQNEAQ (reference sequence). V lost 1 base and J lost 2, with 6 bases in between. The CDR3 region is CASSLESTYEQYF. The CDR3 DNA sequence: TGTGCCAGCAGCTTAGAGTCTACCTACGAGCAGTACTTC.

This chain connects TRBV28 to TRBJ2-1; TRBD2 aligns across 9 bases. This CDR3 has 16 amino acids. Germline V gene lookup returns CDR1 MDHEN and CDR2 SYDVKM. Germline trimming cut 1 base from V and 7 bases from J; bases unmatched to any gene: 8. CDR3 nucleotides: TGTGCCAGCAGTTTATTCATTAGCGGGAGCGGGAATGAGCAGTTCTTC. Protein product: CASSLFISGSGNEQFF.

This chain connects TRBV28 to TRBJ1-2; the D gene is possibly TRBD1 (5 bases). From germline, CDR1 is MDHEN and CDR2 SYDVKM. The CDR3 has 13 amino acids. V shed 4 bases and J shed 4 bases, with 10 bases lying between them. The CDR3 loop is CASSWGDSYGYTF. DNA for the CDR3: TGTGCCAGCAGTTGGGGGGATTCCTATGGCTACACCTTC.